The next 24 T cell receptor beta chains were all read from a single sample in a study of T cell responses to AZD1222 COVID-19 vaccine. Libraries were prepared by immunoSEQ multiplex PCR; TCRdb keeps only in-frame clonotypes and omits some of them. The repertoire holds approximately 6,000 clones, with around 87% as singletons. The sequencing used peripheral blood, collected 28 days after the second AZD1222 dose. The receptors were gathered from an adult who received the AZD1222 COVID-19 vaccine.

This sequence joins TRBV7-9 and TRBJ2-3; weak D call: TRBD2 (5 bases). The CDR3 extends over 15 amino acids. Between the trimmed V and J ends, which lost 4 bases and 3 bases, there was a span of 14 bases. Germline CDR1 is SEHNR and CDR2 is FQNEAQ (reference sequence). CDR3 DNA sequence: TGTGCCAGCAGCTCCCTGGGGAGTTCTACAGATACGCAGTATTTT. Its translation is CASSSLGSSTDTQYF.

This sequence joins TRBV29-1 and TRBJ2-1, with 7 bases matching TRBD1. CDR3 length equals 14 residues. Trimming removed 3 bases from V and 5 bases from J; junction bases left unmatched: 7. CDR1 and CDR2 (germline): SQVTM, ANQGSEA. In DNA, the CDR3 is TGCAGCGTTGACACCGGGACAGCTAACAATGAGCAGTTCTTC. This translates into CSVDTGTANNEQFF.

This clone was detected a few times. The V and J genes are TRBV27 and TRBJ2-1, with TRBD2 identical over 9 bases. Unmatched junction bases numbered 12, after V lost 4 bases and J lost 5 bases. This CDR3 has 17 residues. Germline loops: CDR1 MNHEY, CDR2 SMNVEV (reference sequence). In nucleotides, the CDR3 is TGTGCCAGCAGTTCCCCTAGCGGGACGCCGAGACACAATGAGCAGTTCTTC. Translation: CASSSPSGTPRHNEQFF.

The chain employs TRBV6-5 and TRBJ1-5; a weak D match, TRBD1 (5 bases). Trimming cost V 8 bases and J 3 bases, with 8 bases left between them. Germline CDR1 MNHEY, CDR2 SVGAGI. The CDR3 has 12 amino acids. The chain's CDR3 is CASRDPNQPQHF. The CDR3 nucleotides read TGTGCCAGCCGGGACCCCAATCAGCCCCAGCATTTT.

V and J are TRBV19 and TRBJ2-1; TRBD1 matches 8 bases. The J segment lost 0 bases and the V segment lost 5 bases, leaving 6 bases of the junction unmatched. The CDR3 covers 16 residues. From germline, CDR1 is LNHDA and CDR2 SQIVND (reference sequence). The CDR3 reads CASSPTGAPSYNEQFF. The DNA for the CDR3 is TGTGCCAGTAGTCCGACAGGGGCACCCTCCTACAATGAGCAGTTCTTC.

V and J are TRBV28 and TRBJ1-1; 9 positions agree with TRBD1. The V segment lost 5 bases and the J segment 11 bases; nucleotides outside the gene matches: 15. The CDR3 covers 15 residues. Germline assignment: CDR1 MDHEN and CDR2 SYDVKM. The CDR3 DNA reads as TGTGCCAGCAGTCGAGGGGGGACAGGGTACCGAGGGGCTTTCTTT. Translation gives CASSRGGTGYRGAFF.

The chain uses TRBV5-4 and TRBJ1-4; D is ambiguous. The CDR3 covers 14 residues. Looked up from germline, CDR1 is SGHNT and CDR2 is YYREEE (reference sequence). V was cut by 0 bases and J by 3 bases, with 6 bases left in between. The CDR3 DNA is TGTGCCAGCAGCTTGGCGCAGGCTAATGAAAAACTGTTTTTT. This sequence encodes CASSLAQANEKLFF.

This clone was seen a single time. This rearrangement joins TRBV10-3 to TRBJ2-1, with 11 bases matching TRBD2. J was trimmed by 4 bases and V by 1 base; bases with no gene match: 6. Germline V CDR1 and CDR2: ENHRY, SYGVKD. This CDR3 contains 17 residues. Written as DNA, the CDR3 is TGTGCCATCAGTGAGTTGCAAGGGACTAGCGGTTACAATGAGCAGTTCTTC. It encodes CAISELQGTSGYNEQFF.

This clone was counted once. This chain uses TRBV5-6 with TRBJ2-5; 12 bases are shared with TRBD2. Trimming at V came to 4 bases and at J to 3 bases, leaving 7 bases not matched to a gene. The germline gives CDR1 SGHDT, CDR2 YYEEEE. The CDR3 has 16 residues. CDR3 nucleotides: TGTGCCAGCAGCCCCGAGACTAGCGGGAGTAAAGAGACCCAGTACTTC. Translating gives CASSPETSGSKETQYF.

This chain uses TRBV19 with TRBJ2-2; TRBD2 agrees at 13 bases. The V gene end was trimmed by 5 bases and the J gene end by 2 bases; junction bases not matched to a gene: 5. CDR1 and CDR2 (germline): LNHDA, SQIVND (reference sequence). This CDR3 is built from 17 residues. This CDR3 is CASSPEGLAGNTGELFF. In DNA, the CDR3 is TGTGCCAGTAGTCCCGAGGGACTAGCGGGAAACACCGGGGAGCTGTTTTTT. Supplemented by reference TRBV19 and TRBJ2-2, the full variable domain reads DGGITQSPKYLFRKEGQNVTLSCEQNLNHDAMYWYRQDPGQGLRLIYYSQIVNDFQKGDIAEGYSVSREKKESFPLTVTSAQKNPTAFYLCASSPEGLAGNTGELFFGEGSRLTVL.

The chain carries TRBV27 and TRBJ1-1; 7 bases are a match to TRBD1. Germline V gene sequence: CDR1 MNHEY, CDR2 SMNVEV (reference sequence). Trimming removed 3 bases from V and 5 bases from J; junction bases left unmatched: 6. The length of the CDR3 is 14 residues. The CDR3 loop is CASSFDREGTEAFF. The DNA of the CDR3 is TGTGCCAGCAGTTTCGACAGGGAGGGGACTGAAGCTTTCTTT.

The CDR3 DNA sequence: TGTGCCAGTAGGCGACTAGCGGGAGGGCCAAGAGATACGCAGTATTTT. Protein product: CASRRLAGGPRDTQYF. This rearrangement joins TRBV19 to TRBJ2-3, with TRBD2 identical over 14 bases. The CDR3 sequence is 16 residues long. J was trimmed by 5 bases and V by 6 bases; bases with no gene match: 7. Germline V gene data show CDR1 as LNHDA and CDR2 as SQIVND (reference sequence).

The CDR3 bases are TGTGCCAGCAGTATGGGACAGGGGACCTACGAGCAGTACTTC. The encoded protein is CASSMGQGTYEQYF. The chain couples TRBV6-5 to TRBJ2-7, with 10 positions matching TRBD1. V lost 5 bases, J lost 2 bases, and 3 bases stayed unmatched. Germline assignment: CDR1 MNHEY and CDR2 SVGAGI. The CDR3 is 14 amino acids.

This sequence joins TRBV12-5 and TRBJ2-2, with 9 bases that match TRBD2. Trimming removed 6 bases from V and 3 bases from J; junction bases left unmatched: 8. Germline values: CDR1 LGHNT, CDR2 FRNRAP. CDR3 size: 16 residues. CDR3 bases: TGTGCTAGTGGAGTTCCTAGCGGGATCTACACCGGGGAGCTGTTTTTT. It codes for CASGVPSGIYTGELFF.

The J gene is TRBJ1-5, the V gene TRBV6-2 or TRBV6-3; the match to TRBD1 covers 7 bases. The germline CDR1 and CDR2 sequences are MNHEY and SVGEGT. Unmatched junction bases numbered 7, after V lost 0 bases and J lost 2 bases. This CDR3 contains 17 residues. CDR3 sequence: CASSYSSGQGGNQPQHF. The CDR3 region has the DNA TGTGCCAGCAGTTACTCGTCGGGGCAGGGGGGCAATCAGCCCCAGCATTTT.

In DNA, the CDR3 is TGTGCCATCAGGCTAGGACTAGCGTCGGAGGAGCAGTACTTC. This encodes CAIRLGLASEEQYF. The V and J genes are TRBV10-3 and TRBJ2-7; 9 nucleotides align to TRBD2. CDR3 size: 14 residues. Germline lookup yields CDR1 ENHRY and CDR2 SYGVKD. V shed 6 bases and J 7 bases; nucleotides not matched to a gene: 10.

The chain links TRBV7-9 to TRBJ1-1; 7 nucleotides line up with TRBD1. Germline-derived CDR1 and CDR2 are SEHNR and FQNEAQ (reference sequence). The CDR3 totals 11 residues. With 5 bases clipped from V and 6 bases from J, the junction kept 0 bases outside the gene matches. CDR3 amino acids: CASSQGAEAFF. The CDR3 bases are TGTGCCAGCAGCCAGGGGGCTGAAGCTTTCTTT. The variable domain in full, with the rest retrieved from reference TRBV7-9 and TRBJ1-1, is DTGVSQNPRHKITKRGQNVTFRCDPISEHNRLYWYRQTLGQGPEFLTYFQNEAQLEKSRLLSDRFSAERPKGSFSTLEIQRTEQGDSAMYLCASSQGAEAFFGQGTRLTVV.

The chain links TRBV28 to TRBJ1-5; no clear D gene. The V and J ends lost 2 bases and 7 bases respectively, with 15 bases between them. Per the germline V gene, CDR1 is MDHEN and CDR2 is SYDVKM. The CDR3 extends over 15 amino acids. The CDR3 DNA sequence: TGTGCCAGCAGTTTAACCCTGATGGATTTGCAGCCCCAGCATTTT. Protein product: CASSLTLMDLQPQHF.

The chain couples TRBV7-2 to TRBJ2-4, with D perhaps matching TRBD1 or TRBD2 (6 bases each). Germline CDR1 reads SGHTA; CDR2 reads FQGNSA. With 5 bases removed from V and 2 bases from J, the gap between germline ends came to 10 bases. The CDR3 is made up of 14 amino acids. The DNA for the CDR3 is TGTGCCAGCAGCCCGGGGGCGACCAAAAACATTCAGTACTTC. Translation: CASSPGATKNIQYF.

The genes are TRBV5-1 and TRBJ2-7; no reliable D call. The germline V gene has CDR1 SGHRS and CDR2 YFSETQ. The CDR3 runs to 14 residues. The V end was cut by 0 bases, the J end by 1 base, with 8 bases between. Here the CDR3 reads CASSLGDGSYEQYF. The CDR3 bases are TGCGCCAGCAGCTTGGGTGACGGTTCCTACGAGCAGTACTTC.

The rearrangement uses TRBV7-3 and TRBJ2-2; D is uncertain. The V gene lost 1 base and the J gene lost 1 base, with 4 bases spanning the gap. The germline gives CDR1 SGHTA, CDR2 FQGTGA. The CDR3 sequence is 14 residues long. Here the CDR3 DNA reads TGTGCCAGCAGCTTAAGTAGGAACACCGGGGAGCTGTTTTTT. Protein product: CASSLSRNTGELFF.

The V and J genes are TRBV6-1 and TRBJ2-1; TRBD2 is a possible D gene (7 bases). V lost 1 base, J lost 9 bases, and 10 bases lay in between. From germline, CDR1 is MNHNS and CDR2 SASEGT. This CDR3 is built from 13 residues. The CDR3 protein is CASSEGRGGEQFF. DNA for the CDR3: TGTGCCAGCAGTGAAGGGAGGGGGGGTGAGCAGTTCTTC.

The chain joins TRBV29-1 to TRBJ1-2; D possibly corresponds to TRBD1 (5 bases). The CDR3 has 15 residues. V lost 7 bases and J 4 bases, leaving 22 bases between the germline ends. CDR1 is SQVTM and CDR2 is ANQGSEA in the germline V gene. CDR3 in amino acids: CSALLTGRGTYGYTF. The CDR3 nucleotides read TGCAGCGCCCTCTTGACGGGACGGGGGACCTATGGCTACACCTTC.

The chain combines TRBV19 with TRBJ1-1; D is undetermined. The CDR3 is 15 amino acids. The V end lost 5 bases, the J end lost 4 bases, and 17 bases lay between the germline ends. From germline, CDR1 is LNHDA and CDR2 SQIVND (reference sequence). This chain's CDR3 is CASSRADPWGTEAFF. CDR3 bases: TGTGCCAGTAGTCGCGCCGACCCGTGGGGCACTGAAGCTTTCTTT.